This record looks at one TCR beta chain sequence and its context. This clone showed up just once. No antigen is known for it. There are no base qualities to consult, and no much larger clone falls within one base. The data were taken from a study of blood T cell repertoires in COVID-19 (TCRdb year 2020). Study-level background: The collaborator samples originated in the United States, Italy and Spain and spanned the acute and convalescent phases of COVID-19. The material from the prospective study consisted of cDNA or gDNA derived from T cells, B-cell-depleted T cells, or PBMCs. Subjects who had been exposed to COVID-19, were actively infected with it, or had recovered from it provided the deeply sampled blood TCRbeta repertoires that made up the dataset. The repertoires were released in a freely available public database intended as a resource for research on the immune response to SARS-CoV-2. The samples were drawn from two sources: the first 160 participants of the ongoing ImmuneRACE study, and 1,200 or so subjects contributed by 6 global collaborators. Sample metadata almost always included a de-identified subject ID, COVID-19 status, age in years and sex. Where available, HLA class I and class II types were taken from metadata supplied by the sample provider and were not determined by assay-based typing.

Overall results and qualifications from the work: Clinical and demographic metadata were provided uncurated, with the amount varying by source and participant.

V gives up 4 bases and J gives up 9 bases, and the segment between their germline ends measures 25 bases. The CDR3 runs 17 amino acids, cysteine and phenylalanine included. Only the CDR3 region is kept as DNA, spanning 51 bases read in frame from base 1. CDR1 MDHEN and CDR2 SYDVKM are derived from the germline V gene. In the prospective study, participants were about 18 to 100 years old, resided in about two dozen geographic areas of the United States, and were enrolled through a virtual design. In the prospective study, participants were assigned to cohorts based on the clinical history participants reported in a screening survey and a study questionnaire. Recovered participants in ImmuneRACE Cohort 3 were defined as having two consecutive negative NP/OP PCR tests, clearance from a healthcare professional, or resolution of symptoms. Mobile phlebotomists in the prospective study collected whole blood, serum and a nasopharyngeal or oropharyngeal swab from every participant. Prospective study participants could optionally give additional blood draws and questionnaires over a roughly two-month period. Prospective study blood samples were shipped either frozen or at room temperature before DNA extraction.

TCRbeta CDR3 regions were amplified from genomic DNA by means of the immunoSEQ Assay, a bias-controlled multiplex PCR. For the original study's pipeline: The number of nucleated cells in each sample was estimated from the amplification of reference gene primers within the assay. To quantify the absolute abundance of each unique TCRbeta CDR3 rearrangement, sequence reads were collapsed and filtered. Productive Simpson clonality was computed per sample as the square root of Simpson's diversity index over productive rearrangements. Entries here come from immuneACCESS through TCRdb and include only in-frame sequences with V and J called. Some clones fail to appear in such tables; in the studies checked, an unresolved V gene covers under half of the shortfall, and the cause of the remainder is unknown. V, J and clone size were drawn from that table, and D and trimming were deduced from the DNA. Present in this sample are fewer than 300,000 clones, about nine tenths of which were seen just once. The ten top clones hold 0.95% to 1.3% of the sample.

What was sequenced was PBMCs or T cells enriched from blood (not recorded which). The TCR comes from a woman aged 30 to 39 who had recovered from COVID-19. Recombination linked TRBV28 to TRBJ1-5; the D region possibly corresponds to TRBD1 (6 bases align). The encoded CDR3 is CASSSYREGGGQAPQHF. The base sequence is TGTGCCAGCAGTTCATATAGGGAGGGCGGGGGCCAGGCGCCCCAGCATTTT.